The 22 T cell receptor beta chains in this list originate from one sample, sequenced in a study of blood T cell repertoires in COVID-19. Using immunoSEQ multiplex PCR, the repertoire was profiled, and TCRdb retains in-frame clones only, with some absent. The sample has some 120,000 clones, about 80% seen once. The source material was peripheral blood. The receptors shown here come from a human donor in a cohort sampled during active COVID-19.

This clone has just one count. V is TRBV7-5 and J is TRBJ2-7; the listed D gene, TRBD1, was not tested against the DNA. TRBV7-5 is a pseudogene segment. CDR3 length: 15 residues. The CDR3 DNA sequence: TGTGTCAGAAGCTTAGGTGTCGCAGGGTGGCGCGAGCAGTACTTC. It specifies CVRSLGVAGWREQYF.

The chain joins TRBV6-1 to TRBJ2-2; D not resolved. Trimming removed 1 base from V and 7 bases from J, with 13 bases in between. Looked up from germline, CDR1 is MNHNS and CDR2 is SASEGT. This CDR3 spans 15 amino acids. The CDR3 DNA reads TGTGCCAGCAGTGAAGTGGGCAGTTCGTACGGGGAGCTGTTTTTT. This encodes CASSEVGSSYGELFF.

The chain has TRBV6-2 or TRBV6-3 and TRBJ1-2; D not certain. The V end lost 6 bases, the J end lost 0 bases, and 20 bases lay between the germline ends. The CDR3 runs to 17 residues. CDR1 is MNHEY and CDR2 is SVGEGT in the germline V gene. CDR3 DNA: TGTGCCAGCAGCCCGTCAATGTTACGGGTCACTAACTATGGCTACACCTTC. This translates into CASSPSMLRVTNYGYTF.

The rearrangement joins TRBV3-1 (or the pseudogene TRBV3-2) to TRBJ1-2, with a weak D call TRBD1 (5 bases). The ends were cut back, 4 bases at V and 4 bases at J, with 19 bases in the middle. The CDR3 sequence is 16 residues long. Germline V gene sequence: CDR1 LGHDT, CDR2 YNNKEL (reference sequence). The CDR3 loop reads CASSPPRGREIYGYTF. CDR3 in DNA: TGTGCCAGCAGCCCCCCTAGGGGCCGGGAGATCTATGGCTACACCTTC.

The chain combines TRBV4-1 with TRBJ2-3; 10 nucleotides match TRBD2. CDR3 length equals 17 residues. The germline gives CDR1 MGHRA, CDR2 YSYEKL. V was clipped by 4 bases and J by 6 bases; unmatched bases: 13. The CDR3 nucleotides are TGCGCCAGCAGCCTTCGAGAAACTAGCGGGGCCGGGGATACGCAGTATTTT. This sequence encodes CASSLRETSGAGDTQYF.

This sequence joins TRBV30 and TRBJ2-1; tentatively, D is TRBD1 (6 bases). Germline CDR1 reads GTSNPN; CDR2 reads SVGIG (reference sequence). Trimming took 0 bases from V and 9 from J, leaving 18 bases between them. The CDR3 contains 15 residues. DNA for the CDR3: TGTGCCTGGAGTGTACTCAGGTCAGGGGCGGGTGAGCAGTTCTTC. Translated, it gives CAWSVLRSGAGEQFF.

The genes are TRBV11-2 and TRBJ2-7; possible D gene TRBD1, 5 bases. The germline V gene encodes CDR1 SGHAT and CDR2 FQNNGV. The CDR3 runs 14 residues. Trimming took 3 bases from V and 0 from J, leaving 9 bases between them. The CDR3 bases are TGTGCCAGCAGCTTCAGACAGCTCTCCTACGAGCAGTACTTC. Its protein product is CASSFRQLSYEQYF.

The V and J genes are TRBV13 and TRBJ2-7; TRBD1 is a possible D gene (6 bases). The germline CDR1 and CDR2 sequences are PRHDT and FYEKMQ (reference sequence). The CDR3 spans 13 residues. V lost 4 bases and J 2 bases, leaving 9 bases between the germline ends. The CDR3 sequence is CASSYRATYEQYF. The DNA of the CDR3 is TGTGCCAGCAGCTACAGGGCCACCTACGAGCAGTACTTC. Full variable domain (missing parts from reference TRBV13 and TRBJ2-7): AAGVIQSPRHLIKEKRETATLKCYPIPRHDTVYWYQQGPGQDPQFLISFYEKMQSDKGSIPDRFSAQQFSDYHSELNMSSLELGDSALYFCASSYRATYEQYFGPGTRLTVT.

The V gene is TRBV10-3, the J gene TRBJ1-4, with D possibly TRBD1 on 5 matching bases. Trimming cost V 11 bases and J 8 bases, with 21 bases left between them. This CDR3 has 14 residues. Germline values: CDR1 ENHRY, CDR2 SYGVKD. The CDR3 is CAPQGIGGVEKLFF. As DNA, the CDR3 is TGTGCCCCCCAAGGAATTGGGGGGGTGGAAAAACTGTTTTTT.

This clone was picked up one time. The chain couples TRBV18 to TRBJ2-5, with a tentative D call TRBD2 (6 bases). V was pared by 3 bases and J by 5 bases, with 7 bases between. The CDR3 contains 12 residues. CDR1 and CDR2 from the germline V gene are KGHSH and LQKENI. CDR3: CASSPEGETQYF. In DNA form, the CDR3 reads TGTGCCAGCTCACCGGAGGGCGAGACCCAGTACTTC.

CDR3 nucleotides: TGTGCCAGCAGCTTGGGCACTACTAGCGGGGGGGCCGGAGATACGCAGTATTTT. This sequence encodes CASSLGTTSGGAGDTQYF. This chain uses TRBV5-6 with TRBJ2-3; 13 nucleotides align to TRBD2. The CDR3 is made up of 18 amino acids. J gave up 5 bases and V 0 bases, and 9 bases lay outside the gene matches. Germline lookup yields CDR1 SGHDT and CDR2 YYEEEE.

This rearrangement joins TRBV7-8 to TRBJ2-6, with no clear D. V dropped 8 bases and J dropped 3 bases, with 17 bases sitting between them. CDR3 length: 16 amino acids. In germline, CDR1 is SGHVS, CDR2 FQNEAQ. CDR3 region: CASAPLSIGGANVLTF. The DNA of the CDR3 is TGTGCCAGCGCCCCCCTGTCGATCGGTGGGGCCAACGTCCTGACTTTC.

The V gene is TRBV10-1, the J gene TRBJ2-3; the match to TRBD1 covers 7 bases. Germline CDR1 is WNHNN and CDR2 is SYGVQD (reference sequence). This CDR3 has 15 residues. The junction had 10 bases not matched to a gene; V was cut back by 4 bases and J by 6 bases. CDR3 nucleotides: TGCGCCAGCAGTGGCTCGACAGGGCTTACGGATACGCAGTATTTT. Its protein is CASSGSTGLTDTQYF.

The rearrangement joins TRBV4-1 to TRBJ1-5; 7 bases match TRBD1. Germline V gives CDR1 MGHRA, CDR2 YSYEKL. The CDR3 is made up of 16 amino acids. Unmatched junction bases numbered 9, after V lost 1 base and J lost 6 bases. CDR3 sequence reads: CASSQGVRGRGQPQHF. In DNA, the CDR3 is TGCGCCAGCAGCCAAGGGGTCAGGGGGAGAGGTCAGCCCCAGCATTTT.

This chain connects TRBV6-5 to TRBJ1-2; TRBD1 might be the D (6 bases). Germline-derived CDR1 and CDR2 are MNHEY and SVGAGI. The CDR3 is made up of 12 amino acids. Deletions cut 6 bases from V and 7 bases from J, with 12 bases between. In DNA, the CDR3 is TGTGCCAGCAGAAACAGGGTTAGTGGCTACACCTTC. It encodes CASRNRVSGYTF.

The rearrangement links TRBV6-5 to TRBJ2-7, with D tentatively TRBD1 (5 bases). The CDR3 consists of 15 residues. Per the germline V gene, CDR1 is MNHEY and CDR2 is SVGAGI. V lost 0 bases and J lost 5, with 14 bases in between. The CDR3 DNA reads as TGTGCCAGCAGTTACTCGTGGCAGGGATCTAACGAGCAGTACTTC. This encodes CASSYSWQGSNEQYF.

The CDR3 sequence is CASSQAPAGGQNTGELFF. The CDR3 DNA reads TGCGCCAGCAGCCAAGCTCCGGCAGGGGGTCAGAACACCGGGGAGCTGTTTTTT. The chain carries TRBV4-1 and TRBJ2-2; 7 nucleotides line up with TRBD1. CDR1 and CDR2 (germline): MGHRA, YSYEKL. The junction had 9 bases not matched to a gene; V was cut back by 1 base and J by 1 base. This CDR3 is 18 amino acids long.

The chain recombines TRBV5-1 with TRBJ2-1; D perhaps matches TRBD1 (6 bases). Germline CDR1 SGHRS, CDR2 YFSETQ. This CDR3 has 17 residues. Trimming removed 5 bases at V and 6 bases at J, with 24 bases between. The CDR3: CASREIIGTPRGNEQFF. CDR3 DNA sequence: TGCGCCAGCAGGGAGATTATCGGGACACCTCGGGGCAATGAGCAGTTCTTC.

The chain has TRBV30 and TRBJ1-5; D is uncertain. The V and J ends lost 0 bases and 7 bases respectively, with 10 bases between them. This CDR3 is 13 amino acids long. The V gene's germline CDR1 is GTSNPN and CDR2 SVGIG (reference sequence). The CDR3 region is CAWSVEGGQPQHF. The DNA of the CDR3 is TGTGCCTGGAGTGTGGAGGGTGGCCAGCCCCAGCATTTT.

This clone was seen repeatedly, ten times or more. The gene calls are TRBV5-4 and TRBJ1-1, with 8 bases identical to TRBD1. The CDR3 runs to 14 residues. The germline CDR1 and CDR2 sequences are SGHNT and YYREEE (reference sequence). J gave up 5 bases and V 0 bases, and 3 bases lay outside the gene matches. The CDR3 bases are TGTGCCAGCAGCTTGGGGGGACAGGTGACTGAAGCTTTCTTT. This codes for CASSLGGQVTEAFF. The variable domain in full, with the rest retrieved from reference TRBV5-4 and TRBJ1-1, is ETGVTQSPTHLIKTRGQQVTLRCSSQSGHNTVSWYQQALGQGPQFIFQYYREEENGRGNFPPRFSGLQFPNYSSELNVNALELDDSALYLCASSLGGQVTEAFFGQGTRLTVV.

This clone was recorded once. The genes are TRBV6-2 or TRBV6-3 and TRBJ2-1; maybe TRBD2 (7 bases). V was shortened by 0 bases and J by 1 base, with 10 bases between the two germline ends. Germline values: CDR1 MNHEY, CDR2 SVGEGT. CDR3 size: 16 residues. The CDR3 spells CASSYSRGGSYNEQFF. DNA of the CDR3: TGTGCCAGCAGTTACTCGAGGGGGGGGTCCTACAATGAGCAGTTCTTC.

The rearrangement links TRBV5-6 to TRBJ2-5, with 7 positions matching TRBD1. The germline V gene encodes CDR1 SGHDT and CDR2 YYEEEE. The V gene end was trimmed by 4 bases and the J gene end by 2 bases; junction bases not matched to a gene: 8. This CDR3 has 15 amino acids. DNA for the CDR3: TGTGCCAGCAGCCGCCCACGGACAGGACAAGAGACCCAGTACTTC. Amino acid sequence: CASSRPRTGQETQYF.